A selection of T cell receptor beta chains follows, all from one sample in a study of cytomegalovirus exposure and HLA in healthy donors. The method was immunoSEQ multiplex PCR; TCRdb's version includes in-frame clones alone and lacks a portion of them. The sample includes 150,000 to 200,000 clones, 86% seen only once; the top ten take more than 1.2%. Sequencing was performed on PBMCs. The receptors come from a woman in her late teens or twenties in good health and CMV-seronegative. CDR3s include the opening cysteine and the closing phenylalanine or tryptophan. D genes are given only for firm matches. Clone size appears in some rows only: once, few, many, or a class for an expanded clone.

j_gene	d_gene	abundance	v_gene	CDR3aa	CDR3nt
TRBJ1-1	.	.	TRBV29-1	CSVVDSMNTEAFF	TGCAGCGTCGTGGACAGCATGAACACTGAAGCTTTCTTT
TRBJ2-4	TRBD1	.	TRBV6-1	CASLRQGVDIQYF	TGTGCCAGCTTACGACAGGGGGTGGACATTCAGTACTTC
TRBJ2-7	TRBD1	.	TRBV10-3	CAISGTGAHEQYF	TGTGCCATCAGTGGAACAGGGGCCCACGAGCAGTACTTC
TRBJ1-3	TRBD1	.	TRBV7-6	CASSLGQGPLNTIYF	TGTGCCAGCAGCTTGGGACAGGGGCCCTTAAACACCATATATTTT
TRBJ1-1	.	.	TRBV19	CASSINPGYAFF	TGTGCCAGTAGTATTAATCCGGGGTACGCTTTCTTT
TRBJ2-1	TRBD2	.	TRBV7-9	CASSLALAEDNEQFF	TGTGCCAGCAGCTTAGCACTAGCGGAAGACAATGAGCAGTTCTTC
TRBJ2-3	.	.	TRBV6-5	CASTLSGATTDTQYF	TGTGCCAGCACCCTCTCAGGGGCTACTACAGATACGCAGTATTTT
TRBJ2-7	TRBD2	.	TRBV29-1	CSVEGLAGTYEQYF	TGCAGCGTTGAAGGCCTAGCGGGGACCTACGAGCAGTACTTC
TRBJ1-2	TRBD1	once	TRBV6-5	CASSRDRLNYGYTF	TGTGCCAGCAGTCGGGACAGGCTGAACTATGGCTACACCTTC
TRBJ2-1	TRBD1	once	TRBV11-2	CASSFLTGDNEQFF	TGTGCCAGCAGCTTTTTAACAGGGGACAATGAGCAGTTCTTC
TRBJ1-2	.	once	TRBV5-1	CASSRGAAPNYGYTF	TGCGCCAGCAGCCGCGGGGCAGCCCCTAACTATGGCTACACCTTC
TRBJ2-2	TRBD2	.	TRBV9	CASSAGTSGIAGELFF	TGTGCCAGCAGCGCCGGGACTAGCGGAATTGCCGGGGAGCTGTTTTTT
TRBJ1-5	TRBD1	.	TRBV27	CASRTGTASNQPQHF	TGTGCCAGCAGAACCGGGACAGCTAGCAATCAGCCCCAGCATTTT
TRBJ2-7	.	.	TRBV13	CASSLGGSYEQYF	TGTGCCAGCAGCCTGGGGGGCTCCTACGAGCAGTACTTC
TRBJ2-1	TRBD1	once	TRBV4-2	CASSLSWAGQAVYNEQFF	TGTGCCAGCAGCCTCAGTTGGGCTGGACAGGCCGTCTACAATGAGCAGTTCTTC
TRBJ2-5	.	.	TRBV5-1	CASSLCYRVGETQYF	TGCGCCAGCAGCTTGTGTTACAGGGTAGGGGAGACCCAGTACTTC
TRBJ2-2	.	.	TRBV19	CASSTDPNTGELFF	TGTGCCAGTAGCACAGACCCAAACACCGGGGAGCTGTTTTTT
TRBJ2-3	TRBD1	.	TRBV19	CATSNWQGDRRYTQYF	TGTGCCACCAGTAATTGGCAGGGGGACCGCAGGTATACGCAGTATTTT
TRBJ2-7	TRBD2	few	TRBV4-2	CASSQTSGYEQYF	TGTGCCAGCAGCCAGACTAGCGGGTACGAGCAGTACTTC
TRBJ1-3	.	once	TRBV9	CASSGGDSGGNTIYF	TGTGCCAGCAGCGGGGGGGATTCTGGTGGAAACACCATATATTTT
TRBJ2-5	TRBD2	few	TRBV11-2	CASSPRASGGRETQYF	TGTGCCAGCAGCCCCCGCGCTAGCGGGGGGCGAGAGACCCAGTACTTC
TRBJ1-1	TRBD1	.	TRBV5-1	CASRLQGDTEAFF	TGCGCCAGCAGATTACAGGGGGACACTGAAGCTTTCTTT
TRBJ2-3	.	.	TRBV5-1	CASSITGSADTQYF	TGCGCCAGCAGCATTACAGGGAGCGCAGATACGCAGTATTTT
TRBJ2-7	TRBD2	once	TRBV6-1	CASTKGLAPYEQYF	TGTGCCAGCACTAAAGGACTAGCCCCCTACGAGCAGTACTTC
TRBJ1-5	.	.	TRBV4-2	CASSQDTGLISNQPQHF	TGTGCCAGCAGCCAAGATACCGGACTGATTAGCAATCAGCCCCAGCATTTT
TRBJ2-5	.	.	TRBV13	CASSLGRTSSVQETQYF	TGTGCCAGCAGCTTAGGTCGCACTTCTAGCGTCCAAGAGACCCAGTACTTC
TRBJ1-2	.	.	TRBV5-1	CASSLERGDYGYTF	TGCGCCAGCAGCTTGGAACGGGGGGACTATGGCTACACCTTC
TRBJ2-7	TRBD1	.	TRBV11-2	CASSSTGTGMSYEQYF	TGTGCCAGCAGCTCCACCGGGACAGGGATGTCCTACGAGCAGTACTTC
TRBJ1-2	.	.	TRBV27	CASKAAGADGYTF	TGTGCCAGCAAGGCGGCAGGGGCTGATGGCTACACCTTC
TRBJ1-4	TRBD1	few	TRBV4-2	CASSPSDRGREKLFF	TGTGCCAGCAGCCCAAGCGACAGGGGGCGTGAAAAACTGTTTTTT
TRBJ1-5	.	once	TRBV4-1	CASSQVGGEGQPQHF	TGCGCCAGCAGCCAAGTCGGGGGGGAGGGTCAGCCCCAGCATTTT
TRBJ2-2	TRBD1	many	TRBV5-4	CASSSWTGGTGELFF	TGTGCCAGCAGCTCCTGGACAGGGGGCACCGGGGAGCTGTTTTTT
TRBJ1-1	.	.	TRBV7-2	CASSLMRQTNTEAFF	TGTGCCAGCAGCTTAATGCGACAGACGAACACTGAAGCTTTCTTT
TRBJ2-1	.	few	TRBV7-3	CASSPRRGSYNEQFF	TGTGCCAGCAGCCCCCGGAGGGGCTCCTACAATGAGCAGTTCTTC
TRBJ2-2	.	.	TRBV18	CASSPKGTGYTGELFF	TGTGCCAGCTCACCAAAGGGTACAGGCTACACCGGGGAGCTGTTTTTT
TRBJ1-2	TRBD1	.	TRBV5-1	CASSLEGAHYGYTF	TGCGCCAGCAGCTTGGAGGGGGCTCACTATGGCTACACCTTC
TRBJ2-2	.	.	TRBV7-8	CASSQQGNTGELFF	TGTGCCAGCAGTCAACAGGGGAACACCGGGGAGCTGTTTTTT
TRBJ1-2	.	.	TRBV30	CAVRGPTFYGYTF	TGTGCCGTGCGGGGGCCGACCTTCTATGGCTACACCTTC
TRBJ2-6	TRBD2	.	TRBV11-2	CASSLGTSGSSGANVLTF	TGTGCCAGCAGCTTAGGGACTAGCGGGAGCTCTGGGGCCAACGTCCTGACTTTC
TRBJ2-5	TRBD2	.	TRBV7-2	CASSLLAGGLSETQYF	TGTGCCAGCAGCTTGCTTGCGGGAGGATTGTCGGAGACCCAGTACTTC
TRBJ2-7	TRBD2	.	TRBV11-2	CASSRLAGGPYEQYF	TGTGCCAGCAGCCGTTTAGCGGGGGGCCCCTACGAGCAGTACTTC
TRBJ2-7	TRBD1	few	TRBV5-4	CASSSGTGAFF	TGTGCCAGCAGCTCCGGGACAGGGGCATTCTTC
TRBJ1-3	.	.	TRBV6-1	CASSLDRRPGNTIYF	TGTGCCAGCAGCTTAGACAGGCGGCCTGGAAACACCATATATTTT
TRBJ2-7	.	.	TRBV9	CASSARTSSYEQYF	TGTGCCAGCAGCGCCAGGACAAGCTCCTACGAGCAGTACTTC
TRBJ1-6	.	.	TRBV5-1	CASSLAENSPLHF	TGCGCCAGCAGCCTCGCGGAAAATTCACCCCTCCACTTT
TRBJ2-1	.	.	TRBV7-9	CASSLDGGTGNEQFF	TGTGCCAGCAGCTTAGACGGGGGGACAGGCAATGAGCAGTTCTTC
TRBJ1-5	TRBD1	once	TRBV19	CASTVGTVSNQPQHF	TGTGCCAGCACTGTTGGGACAGTGAGCAATCAGCCCCAGCATTTT
TRBJ2-6	.	.	TRBV30	CAWRPGGSGANVLTF	TGTGCCTGGAGGCCCGGAGGCTCTGGGGCCAACGTCCTGACTTTC
TRBJ1-1	.	once	TRBV5-6	CASSLGQRNTEAFF	TGTGCCAGCAGCTTGGGGCAGCGGAACACTGAAGCTTTCTTT
TRBJ2-2	.	.	TRBV9	CASSGSGAVNTGELFF	TGTGCCAGCAGCGGATCAGGGGCGGTAAACACCGGGGAGCTGTTTTTT
TRBJ1-2	.	.	TRBV7-3	CASSLTGGEANYGYTF	TGTGCCAGCAGCTTAACGGGGGGAGAAGCTAACTATGGCTACACCTTC
TRBJ2-7	.	.	TRBV9	CASSVTGKQGEQYF	TGTGCCAGCAGCGTAACAGGGAAGCAAGGCGAGCAGTACTTC
TRBJ2-7	.	.	TRBV7-9	CASSYRADEQYF	TGTGCCAGCAGTTACAGGGCCGACGAGCAGTACTTC
TRBJ1-5	.	.	TRBV13	CASSRPQEGLNQPQHF	TGTGCCAGCAGCAGACCTCAGGAGGGCCTAAATCAGCCCCAGCATTTT
TRBJ2-2	.	.	TRBV18	CASSPGQIQNTGELFF	TGTGCCAGCTCACCAGGACAGATTCAGAACACCGGGGAGCTGTTTTTT